One and the same sample provided the 10 T cell receptor beta chains below, sequenced in a study of T cells in Graves' hyperthyroidism and ophthalmopathy. Using RNA transcripts as the source, TCR beta CDR3 regions were amplified. TCR CDR3 underwent first-round RT-PCR with the HTBI primer set. In TCRdb, the multiplex PCR reads were re-called with MiXCR into one record per CDR3 protein. This sample has over 200,000 distinct CDR3 sequences, with approximately 14% found just once. Source material: blood. These receptors all stem from a woman aged 40 to 49 with Graves' hyperthyroidism that later progressed to Graves' ophthalmopathy.

This clonotype was observed at least ten times. The chain has TRBV29-1 and TRBJ2-6; TRBD2 might be the D (6 bases). The CDR3 is made up of 17 amino acids. V was trimmed by 2 bases and J by 0 bases, leaving 14 bases between them. CDR1 and CDR2 from the germline V gene are SQVTM and ANQGSEA. CDR3 nucleotides: TGCAGCGTTGAACATGCGGGGCTATTCTCTGGGGCCAACGTCCTGACTTTC. This encodes CSVEHAGLFSGANVLTF.

This clonotype occurred many times. The rearrangement uses TRBV6-5 and TRBJ2-1, with 7 bases fitting TRBD2. J lost 6 bases, V lost 2 bases, and 16 bases had no gene match. Germline CDR1 is MNHEY and CDR2 is SVGAGI. The CDR3 contains 18 residues. The CDR3 protein is CASSYTLPRLAFPNEQFF. CDR3 coding DNA: TGTGCCAGCAGTTACACCCTGCCGCGACTAGCATTTCCCAATGAGCAGTTCTTC.

This clonotype was detected many times. The J gene is TRBJ2-7, the V gene TRBV28, with 12 bases lining up with TRBD2. The CDR3 is made up of 16 amino acids. V gave up 1 base and J gave up 5 bases; unmatched junction bases: 6. Germline V gene sequence: CDR1 MDHEN, CDR2 SYDVKM. The CDR3 nucleotides read TGTGCCAGCAGTTTATATCTAGCGGGAGGGCCAAACGAGCAGTACTTC. This translates into CASSLYLAGGPNEQYF.

In this sample, this clonotype turned up many times. V usage is TRBV12-3 or TRBV12-4 and J usage is TRBJ2-5; D remains ambiguous. This CDR3 contains 12 residues. V lost 3 bases and J lost 5, with 7 bases in between. The CDR3 here is CASSLGIETQYF. As DNA, the CDR3 is TGTGCCAGCAGTTTGGGGATCGAGACCCAGTACTTC.

This clonotype was recorded many times. The V call is TRBV10-2, the J call TRBJ1-4; 7 bases match TRBD1. The CDR3 is 14 amino acids. In germline, CDR1 is WSHSY, CDR2 SAAADI. V was clipped by 2 bases and J by 4 bases; unmatched bases: 1. The CDR3 DNA follows: TGCGCCAGCAGTGAGGACAGGGTTAATGAAAAACTGTTTTTT. Translating gives CASSEDRVNEKLFF.

As DNA, the CDR3 is TGTGCCAGCAGTCGTAGACTAGCGGGAGAGGCAGATACGCAGTATTTT. This sequence encodes CASSRRLAGEADTQYF. V gene TRBV6-2 or TRBV6-3 combines with J gene TRBJ2-3, with 12 bases lining up with TRBD2. Germline V gives CDR1 MNHEY, CDR2 SVGEGT. The length of the CDR3 is 16 residues. Trimming cost V 5 bases and J 4 bases; bases outside gene matches: 7.

Many counts were recorded for this clonotype. The chain employs TRBV24-1 and TRBJ2-5; TRBD2 agrees at 7 bases. V lost 9 bases and J lost 5; bases outside the gene matches: 11. This CDR3 has 14 amino acids. Germline V gives CDR1 KGHDR, CDR2 SFDVKD. The CDR3 DNA sequence: TGTGCCACCGCTGCAGCTAGCGGTGCGGAGACCCAGTACTTC. Residues: CATAAASGAETQYF.

This clonotype showed up many times. The chain couples TRBV6-5 to TRBJ2-4, with TRBD1 identical over 9 bases. CDR1 MNHEY and CDR2 SVGAGI come from the germline V gene. V was clipped by 2 bases and J by 7 bases; unmatched bases: 0. The CDR3 runs 13 residues. CDR3 protein: CASSYGTGNIQYF. CDR3 bases: TGTGCCAGCAGTTACGGGACAGGGAACATTCAGTACTTC.

V is TRBV14 and J is TRBJ2-7; TRBD2 matches 7 bases. The J segment lost 2 bases and the V segment lost 4 bases, leaving 11 bases of the junction unmatched. This CDR3 spans 16 amino acids. From germline, CDR1 is SGHDN and CDR2 FVKESK. Here the CDR3 DNA reads TGTGCCAGCAGCCCATTCATGGGGAGGGGCCCCTACGAGCAGTACTTC. It codes for CASSPFMGRGPYEQYF.

This clonotype was detected a few times. This chain uses TRBV4-1 with TRBJ2-3, with TRBD2 identical over 15 bases. The CDR3 totals 19 residues. With 4 bases clipped from V and 3 bases from J, the junction kept 11 bases outside the gene matches. The germline V gene has CDR1 MGHRA and CDR2 YSYEKL. CDR3 sequence reads: CASSPRTIGLAGGTDTQYF. CDR3 DNA sequence: TGCGCCAGCAGCCCGCGAACCATCGGACTAGCGGGAGGGACAGATACGCAGTATTTT.